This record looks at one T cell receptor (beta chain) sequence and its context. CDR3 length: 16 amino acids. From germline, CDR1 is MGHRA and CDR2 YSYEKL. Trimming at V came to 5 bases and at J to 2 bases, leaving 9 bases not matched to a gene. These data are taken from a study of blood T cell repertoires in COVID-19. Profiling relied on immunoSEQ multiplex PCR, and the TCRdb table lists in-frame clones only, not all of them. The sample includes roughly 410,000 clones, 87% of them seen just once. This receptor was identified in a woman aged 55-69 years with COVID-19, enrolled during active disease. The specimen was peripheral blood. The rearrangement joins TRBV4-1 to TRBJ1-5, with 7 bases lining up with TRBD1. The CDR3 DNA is TGCGCCAGCAGCGAAAAGAACAGGGGAGGCAATCAGCCCCAGCATTTT. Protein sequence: CASSEKNRGGNQPQHF.